This T cell receptor (beta chain) was sequenced in a study of CD8 T cells in ankylosing spondylitis. Study-level points and caveats: CD8+ disease-linked clones were present at relatively low frequencies in blood. As reported, disease-linked clones showed significant enrichment in matched ankylosing spondylitis synovial fluid. Ankylosing spondylitis blood appeared to be characterized by a TCR beta motif of 7 to 9 highly homologous variants.

This clonotype was observed at least ten times. Its antigen is not known. V shed 2 bases and J 6 bases; nucleotides not matched to a gene: 1. The CDR3 spans 13 residues. TCRdb re-called the 5' RACE reads with MiXCR, one entry per CDR3 protein. The table lists 100,000 to 150,000 distinct CDR3 sequences, under 20% of them singletons. The chain couples TRBV12-3 or TRBV12-4 to TRBJ1-2; 9 nucleotides line up with TRBD1. The specimen sequenced was blood, either unsorted or a sorted T cell fraction (not recorded which). The receptor comes from a male donor with ankylosing spondylitis. The CDR3: CASSLWTGDGYTF. The CDR3 nucleotides are TGTGCCAGCAGTTTATGGACAGGGGATGGCTACACCTTC.